This T cell receptor beta chain came from a study of vaccination effects on CD4 cells after COVID-19. Overall study findings and caveats: Convalescent patients were few in the study, and early post-infection timepoints were absent. Vaccine-induced clones in healthy vaccinees cross-reacted with common cold coronaviruses in only 1 of 255 cases.

Using immunoSEQ multiplex PCR, the repertoire was profiled, and TCRdb retains in-frame clones only, with some absent. The table records some 34,000 clones, about four fifths of them present only once. Remarks on this clone: The antigen is not known.

Pools of viral peptides were used by the ViraFEST assay to expand antigen-specific CD4+ T cells ahead of sequencing. CD4+ T cell isolation took place after approximately 11 days of culture. Subjects were given two BNT162b2 or mRNA-1273 vaccine doses. Both day 3 and day 7 saw half the medium replaced with IL-2 medium. The CDR3 has 13 amino acids. The V end lost 5 bases, the J end lost 5 bases, and 12 bases lay between the germline ends. The germline CDR1 and CDR2 sequences are KGHSH and LQKENI. The clonotype originates from a human donor who received a COVID-19 vaccine. Some clones in this sample may be carry-over from other donors' samples. Sequenced here: CD4+ T cells from PBMCs cultured with HCoV-NL63 spike peptides, sampled after COVID-19 vaccination. The rearrangement joins TRBV18 to TRBJ2-5; D remains ambiguous. The CDR3 DNA reads as TGTGCCAGCTCATCGGACCAGACGGAGACCCAGTACTTC. Its protein product is CASSSDQTETQYF.